The 21 T cell receptor beta chains below all came from one sample that was sequenced in a study of T cells in Graves' hyperthyroidism and ophthalmopathy. Amplified TCR beta CDR3 regions derived from RNA transcripts. HTBI primers were used for first-round RT-PCR of the TCR CDR3. TCRdb reprocessed the multiplex PCR reads with MiXCR, giving one entry per CDR3 protein. This table holds under 350,000 distinct CDR3 sequences, roughly 20% found once. Material: blood. Every receptor here comes from a woman aged 50 to 65 with Graves' hyperthyroidism.

This clonotype was found many times. This sequence joins TRBV5-4 and TRBJ1-1, with 9 nucleotides matching TRBD1. This CDR3 has 18 amino acids. Germline loops: CDR1 SGHNT, CDR2 YYREEE (reference sequence). V lost 4 bases, J lost 0 bases, and 13 bases stayed unmatched. The CDR3 region is CASSAPPGTGTLNTEAFF. In DNA form, the CDR3 reads TGTGCCAGCAGCGCACCACCCGGGACAGGGACATTGAACACTGAAGCTTTCTTT.

This clonotype has only one observation. This chain's CDR3 is CASRQDRGTNSFF. The CDR3 region has the DNA TGTGCCAGCAGGCAAGACCGAGGGACTAACTCGTTCTTC. The chain recombines TRBV27 with TRBJ2-1, with 7 bases lining up with TRBD2. V lost 6 bases, J lost 15 bases, and 14 bases stayed unmatched. Germline CDR1 reads MNHEY; CDR2 reads SMNVEV (reference sequence). This CDR3 is 13 amino acids long.

A note on this clonotype: This may arise from a read error, as a much more abundant clone is one base away. This rearrangement joins TRBV7-9 to TRBJ2-1; TRBD2 agrees at 9 bases. V was clipped by 5 bases and J by 12 bases; unmatched bases: 5. In germline, CDR1 is SEHNR, CDR2 FQNEAQ (reference sequence). The CDR3 runs to 12 residues. The CDR3 nucleotides read TGTGCCAGCAGCCCACTGACTAGCGGGCAGTTCTTC. This gives the protein CASSPLTSGQFF.

Only a few counts were recorded for this clonotype. The chain joins TRBV6-2 or TRBV6-3 to TRBJ1-2; 8 bases align to TRBD1. The V gene end was trimmed by 7 bases and the J gene end by 2 bases; junction bases not matched to a gene: 6. There are 14 residues in the CDR3. The germline V gene encodes CDR1 MNHEY and CDR2 SVGEGT. DNA of the CDR3: TGTGCCAGCAACCTTCGACAGGGGAACTATGGCTACACCTTC. Protein product: CASNLRQGNYGYTF.

V and J are TRBV12-3 or TRBV12-4 and TRBJ2-7; D may be TRBD2 (5 bases). V was pared by 5 bases and J by 0 bases, with 11 bases between. The CDR3 covers 14 residues. In nucleotides, the CDR3 is TGTGCCAGCAGTCCCTCGGGGTCCTCCTACGAGCAGTACGTC. This gives the protein CASSPSGSSYEQYV.

This chain links TRBV6-1 with TRBJ1-1, with D hard to call. The length of the CDR3 is 13 residues. The V gene's germline CDR1 is MNHNS and CDR2 SASEGT. With 4 bases removed from V and 4 bases from J, the gap between germline ends came to 10 bases. The DNA of the CDR3 is TGTGCCAGCAGTGCCTTTCGAGGCACTGAAGCTTTCTTT. Protein: CASSAFRGTEAFF.

In this sample, this clonotype turned up a few times. V usage is TRBV9 and J usage is TRBJ2-7; no reliable D call. Germline values: CDR1 SGDLS, CDR2 YYNGEE. V lost 2 bases and J 1 base, leaving 10 bases between the germline ends. This CDR3 comprises 14 residues. The CDR3 reads CASSVYYLSYEQYF. The CDR3 DNA reads as TGTGCCAGCAGCGTCTACTACCTTTCCTACGAGCAGTACTTC. Looking up the rest from reference TRBV9 and TRBJ2-7 gives the full variable domain: DSGVTQTPKHLITATGQRVTLRCSPRSGDLSVYWYQQSLDQGLQFLIQYYNGEERAKGNILERFSAQQFPDLHSELNLSSLELGDSALYFCASSVYYLSYEQYFGPGTRLTVT.

This rearrangement joins TRBV10-3 to TRBJ1-1; D possibly corresponds to TRBD1 (6 bases). Germline CDR1 ENHRY, CDR2 SYGVKD. This CDR3 has 13 residues. V lost 9 bases and J lost 0, with 11 bases in between. The CDR3 nucleotides read TGTGCCATTAGGGACAAATTGAACACTGAAGCTTTCTTT. Its translation is CAIRDKLNTEAFF.

This clonotype has ten or more counts. The chain couples TRBV6-1 to TRBJ1-4, with D possibly TRBD1 on 6 matching bases. Trimming pared 2 bases from V and 3 bases from J, leaving 10 bases between. The germline CDR1 and CDR2 sequences are MNHNS and SASEGT. The CDR3 length is 15 residues. The DNA for the CDR3 is TGTGCCAGCAGTGAACCAAGGACAGCTAATGAAAAACTGTTTTTT. Amino acid sequence: CASSEPRTANEKLFF.

This chain joins TRBV7-9 and TRBJ1-3, with unresolved D. This CDR3 has 12 amino acids. V was cut by 6 bases and J by 3 bases, with 6 bases left in between. Germline CDR1 SEHNR, CDR2 FQNEAQ (reference sequence). CDR3: CASSELGNTIYF. In DNA, the CDR3 is TGTGCCAGCAGTGAGCTTGGAAACACCATATATTTT. Using reference TRBV7-9 and TRBJ1-3 for the parts outside the CDR3, the full variable domain is DTGVSQNPRHKITKRGQNVTFRCDPISEHNRLYWYRQTLGQGPEFLTYFQNEAQLEKSRLLSDRFSAERPKGSFSTLEIQRTEQGDSAMYLCASSELGNTIYFGEGSWLTVV.

This clonotype was recorded at least ten times. This chain's CDR3 is CASIPFEREVTDTQYF. CDR3 DNA sequence: TGTGCCAGCATTCCTTTCGAAAGGGAGGTTACAGATACGCAGTATTTT. The rearrangement uses TRBV28 and TRBJ2-3; D is possibly TRBD2 (6 bases). This CDR3 has 16 residues. V was clipped by 7 bases and J by 3 bases, with 20 bases between them. Germline V gene data show CDR1 as MDHEN and CDR2 as SYDVKM.

CDR3 coding DNA: TGTGCCACGTTGGCGGGGGGCTACCGTAGCAATCAGCCCCAGCATTTT. As protein: CATLAGGYRSNQPQHF. The chain recombines TRBV6-1 with TRBJ1-5; perhaps TRBD1 as D (6 bases). Trimming stripped 10 bases from V and 0 bases from J, with 19 bases between. Germline CDR1 reads MNHNS; CDR2 reads SASEGT. The CDR3 sequence is 16 residues long.

This clonotype was recorded at least ten times. This chain links TRBV7-9 with TRBJ2-1; no firm D call. V gave up 4 bases and J gave up 7 bases, with 5 bases separating them. In germline, CDR1 is SEHNR, CDR2 FQNEAQ (reference sequence). CDR3 length equals 11 residues. In DNA, the CDR3 is TGTGCCAGCAGCTGGGTGAATGAGCAGTTCTTC. Translation gives CASSWVNEQFF. The full variable domain, completed using reference TRBV7-9 and TRBJ2-1, is DTGVSQNPRHKITKRGQNVTFRCDPISEHNRLYWYRQTLGQGPEFLTYFQNEAQLEKSRLLSDRFSAERPKGSFSTLEIQRTEQGDSAMYLCASSWVNEQFFGPGTRLTVL.

This rearrangement joins TRBV18 to TRBJ1-5, with a tentative D call TRBD1 (5 bases). V was pared by 4 bases and J by 2 bases, with 12 bases between. The CDR3 is 15 amino acids. Germline V lookup: CDR1 KGHSH, CDR2 LQKENI. In DNA, the CDR3 is TGTGCCAGCTCACTTTCAGGGAGCGGCAATCAGCCCCAGCATTTT. Translating it yields CASSLSGSGNQPQHF. The complete variable domain, with remaining parts taken from reference TRBV18 and TRBJ1-5, reads NAGVMQNPRHLVRRRGQEARLRCSPMKGHSHVYWYRQLPEEGLKFMVYLQKENIIDESGMPKERFSAEFPKEGPSILRIQQVVRGDSAAYFCASSLSGSGNQPQHFGDGTRLSIL.

The chain is built from TRBV20-1 and TRBJ2-1, with D uncertain. Germline loops: CDR1 DFQATT, CDR2 SNEGSKA (reference sequence). V was trimmed by 1 base and J by 0 bases, leaving 4 bases between them. CDR3 length equals 13 residues. CDR3 bases: TGCAGTGCTAGAGGGCCCTCCTACAATGAGCAGTTCTTC. Encoded protein: CSARGPSYNEQFF.

In its sample, this clonotype was seen once. The gene calls are TRBV4-2 and TRBJ1-3; D is unresolved. The CDR3 totals 16 residues. Germline V gene data show CDR1 as LGHNA and CDR2 as YNFKEQ. V was pared by 1 base and J by 5 bases, with 15 bases between. The CDR3 protein is CASSQVAANLRNTIYF. The CDR3 DNA follows: TGTGCCAGCAGCCAAGTGGCGGCGAACTTAAGAAACACCATATATTTT.

This clonotype was detected only a few times. This chain links TRBV6-1 with TRBJ2-3; 7 bases align to TRBD2. This CDR3 is built from 16 residues. The V gene end was trimmed by 1 base and the J gene end by 4 bases; junction bases not matched to a gene: 8. CDR1 MNHNS and CDR2 SASEGT come from the germline V gene. The CDR3 region is CASSEEETSPADTQYF. Written as DNA, the CDR3 is TGTGCCAGCAGTGAAGAGGAGACTAGCCCGGCAGATACGCAGTATTTT.

The CDR3 spells CASSWGEEQPQHF. The CDR3 DNA is TGTGCCAGTAGTTGGGGGGAGGAGCAGCCCCAGCATTTT. The chain combines TRBV19 with TRBJ1-5, with D tentatively TRBD1 (5 bases). Germline assignment: CDR1 LNHDA and CDR2 SQIVND (reference sequence). The CDR3 runs to 13 residues. Trimming shortened V by 5 bases and J by 7 bases, and 12 bases separated the two germline ends. Supplemented by reference TRBV19 and TRBJ1-5, the full variable domain reads DGGITQSPKYLFRKEGQNVTLSCEQNLNHDAMYWYRQDPGQGLRLIYYSQIVNDFQKGDIAEGYSVSREKKESFPLTVTSAQKNPTAFYLCASSWGEEQPQHFGDGTRLSIL.

The rearrangement links TRBV9 to TRBJ2-5, with TRBD1 matching over 7 bases. The CDR3 is made up of 16 amino acids. CDR1 and CDR2 (germline): SGDLS, YYNGEE. Trimming at V came to 0 bases and at J to 5 bases, leaving 10 bases not matched to a gene. This CDR3 reads CASSVGGGALRETQYF. DNA for the CDR3: TGTGCCAGCAGCGTAGGAGGGGGCGCTTTGAGGGAGACCCAGTACTTC.

The chain is built from TRBV4-2 and TRBJ2-3; 9 bases are shared with TRBD2. The CDR3 spans 16 residues. Germline values: CDR1 LGHNA, CDR2 YNFKEQ. V shed 0 bases and J 3 bases; nucleotides not matched to a gene: 4. Here the CDR3 DNA reads TGTGCCAGCAGCCAAGATTGGCGGGAGGGGACAGATACGCAGTATTTT. Its translation is CASSQDWREGTDTQYF.

The chain uses TRBV11-2 and TRBJ1-3; no firm D call. Trimming cost V 5 bases and J 2 bases, with 7 bases left between them. There are 13 residues in the CDR3. The germline CDR1 and CDR2 sequences are SGHAT and FQNNGV. The CDR3 nucleotides read TGTGCCAGCAGCCGAGCAGCTGGAAACACCATATATTTT. Translating gives CASSRAAGNTIYF. Based on the CDR3 plus reference TRBV11-2 and TRBJ1-3, the full variable domain is EAGVAQSPRYKIIEKRQSVAFWCNPISGHATLYWYQQILGQGPKLLIQFQNNGVVDDSQLPKDRFSAERLKGVDSTLKIQPAKLEDSAVYLCASSRAAGNTIYFGEGSWLTVV.